This T cell receptor (beta chain) appears in the sequencing data of a study of molecular identifiers for immune sequencing clone quantification. Overall study results and limits: Effector cells kept over 99% of their molecules in clones above 20 RNA copies, while naive cells kept under 1% there.

Previously described methods and listed TCR primers were employed for the bulk TCR libraries. TCRdb ran MiXCR on the PCR reads and lists one entry per CDR3 protein. The data contain hundreds of thousands of distinct CDR3 sequences, 20% of them singletons. This clonotype was seen repeatedly, ten times or more. No antigen is known for it. Per the germline V gene, CDR1 is SEHNR and CDR2 is FQNEAQ (reference sequence). The V gene end was trimmed by 5 bases and the J gene end by 3 bases; junction bases not matched to a gene: 6. This CDR3 spans 16 amino acids. The rearrangement joins TRBV7-9 to TRBJ2-2; 10 nucleotides line up with TRBD2. This TCR derives from a human donor in good health. Some libraries in this study had Jurkat cell RNA spiked in. Sequences were obtained from naive CD8+ T cells from blood, with Jurkat cell RNA spiked in. Subset specified: FACS-sorted CD8+CD4-CCR7+CD45RA+ naive T cells. The CDR3 bases are TGTGCCAGCAGCCCTAGCGGGAGATTTGACACCGGGGAGCTGTTTTTT. Amino acid sequence: CASSPSGRFDTGELFF.